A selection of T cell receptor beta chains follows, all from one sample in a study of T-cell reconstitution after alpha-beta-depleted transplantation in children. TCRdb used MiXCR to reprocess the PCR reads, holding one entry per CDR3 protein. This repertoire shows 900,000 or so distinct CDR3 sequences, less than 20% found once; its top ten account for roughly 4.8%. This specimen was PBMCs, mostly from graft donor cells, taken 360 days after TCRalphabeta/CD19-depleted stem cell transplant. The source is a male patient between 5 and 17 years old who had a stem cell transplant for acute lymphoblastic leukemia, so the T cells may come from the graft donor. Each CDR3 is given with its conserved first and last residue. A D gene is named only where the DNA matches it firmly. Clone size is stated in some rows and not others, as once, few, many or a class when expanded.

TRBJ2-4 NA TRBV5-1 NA TGCGCCAGCAGCTCAGGGTCCATTCAGTACTTC CASSSGSIQYF
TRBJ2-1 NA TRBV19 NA TGTGCCAGTAGTGGAGGATCCTTCAGCTCCTACAATGAGCAGTTCTTC CASSGGSFSSYNEQFF
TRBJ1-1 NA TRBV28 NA TGTGCCAGCGAGGGGTACACTGAAGCTTTCTTT CASEGYTEAFF
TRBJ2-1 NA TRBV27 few TGTGCCAGCAGTTTTCTCATTCCTAAGCAGTTCTTC CASSFLIPKQFF
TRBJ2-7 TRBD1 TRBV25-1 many TGTGCCAGCAGTGGCGGGACAGGGGCCTACGAGCAGTACTTC CASSGGTGAYEQYF
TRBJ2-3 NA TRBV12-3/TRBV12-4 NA TGTGCCAGCAGTTTTGTGTTTGGCAACACAGATACGCAGTATTTT CASSFVFGNTDTQYF
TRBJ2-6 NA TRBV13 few TGTGCCAGCAGCCCCCCTATCGCTGGGGCCAACGTCCTGACTTTC CASSPPIAGANVLTF
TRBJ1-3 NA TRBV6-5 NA TGTGCCAGCAGCCCGGACTGGGATCTCTCTGGAAACACCATATATTTT CASSPDWDLSGNTIYF
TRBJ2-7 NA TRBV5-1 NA TGCGCCAGCAGGCGGGAACTATCCTACGAGCAGTACTTC CASRRELSYEQYF
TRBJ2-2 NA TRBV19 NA TGTGCCAGTAGTATGTTGTTCCTCGAGTCCGGGGAGCTGTTTTTT CASSMLFLESGELFF
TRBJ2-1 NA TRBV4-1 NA TGCGCCAGCGCCCTTCCGAGCAATGAGCAGTTCTTC CASALPSNEQFF
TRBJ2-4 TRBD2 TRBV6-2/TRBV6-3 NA TGTGCCAGCAGTTACCCCCGGACTAGCGGGAGAGAGAAGGCCAAAAACATTCAGTACTTC CASSYPRTSGREKAKNIQYF
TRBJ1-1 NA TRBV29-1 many TGCAGCATAGCGACAGAAATGAACACTGAAGCTTTCTTT CSIATEMNTEAFF
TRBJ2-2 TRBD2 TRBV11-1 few TGTGCCAGCAGCTTAGCGCTGGGACTAGCGGGATCGAACACCGGGGAGCTGTTTTTT CASSLALGLAGSNTGELFF
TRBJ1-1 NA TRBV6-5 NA TGTGCCAGCAGTTACGGTCCGGGGGCTAGAACTGAAGCTTTCTTT CASSYGPGARTEAFF
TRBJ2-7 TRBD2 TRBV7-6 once TGTGCCAGCAGCTTGCTTCCGGGACTAGCGGAGGCAGACGAGCAGTACTTC CASSLLPGLAEADEQYF
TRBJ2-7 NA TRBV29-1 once TGCAGCGTTGAAGATGATGGTGGCCTCCGCGAGCAGTACTTC CSVEDDGGLREQYF
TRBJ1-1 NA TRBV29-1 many TGCACCTGCTGGGCTTCAACTGAAGCTTTCTTT CTCWASTEAFF
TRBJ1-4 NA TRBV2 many TGTGCCAGCAGGGGTGGACTCGGAGGTAATGAAAAACTGTTTTTT CASRGGLGGNEKLFF
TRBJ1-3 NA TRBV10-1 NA TGCGCCAGCAGTGCGTCCCGGACAAATGGAAACACCATATATTTT CASSASRTNGNTIYF
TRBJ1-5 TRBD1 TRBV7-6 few TGTGCCAGCAGCTCAGACAGGGGACAGCCCCAGCATTTT CASSSDRGQPQHF
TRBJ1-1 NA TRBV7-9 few TGTGCCAGCAGCCAGGGGACGGGGACTGAAGCTTTCTTT CASSQGTGTEAFF
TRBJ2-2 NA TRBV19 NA TGTGCCAGTAGTATAGATTCCGGGACGGGGATCACCGGGGAGCTGTTTTTT CASSIDSGTGITGELFF
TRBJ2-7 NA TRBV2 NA TGTGCCAGCGGACGGAGATCCTACGAGCAGTACTTC CASGRRSYEQYF
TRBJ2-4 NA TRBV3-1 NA TGTGCCAGCAGCCAAAGTCCGGAGGCCAAAAACATTCAGTACTTC CASSQSPEAKNIQYF
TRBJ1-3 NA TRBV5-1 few TGCGCCAGCAGCTTGGGTCCAGGAGACTCTGGAAACACCATATATTTT CASSLGPGDSGNTIYF
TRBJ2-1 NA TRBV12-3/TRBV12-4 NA TGTGCCAGCAGTTTCAAGCTCCGGCGGAGGAATGAGCAGTTCTTC CASSFKLRRRNEQFF
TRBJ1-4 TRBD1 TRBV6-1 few TGTGCCAGCAGTCAGGGGGCTAATGAAAAACTGTTTTTT CASSQGANEKLFF
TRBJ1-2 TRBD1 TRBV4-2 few TGTGCCAGCAGCCCTCGGACAGGGGAGAGCTATGGCTACACCTTC CASSPRTGESYGYTF
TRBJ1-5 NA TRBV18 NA TGTGCCAGCTGTTCCCAAGGGGTCGGGCAGCCCCAGCATTTT CASCSQGVGQPQHF
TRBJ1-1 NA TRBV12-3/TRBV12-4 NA TGTGCCAGCAGTTTAGCGTCTGCGAGGACTGAAGCTTTCTTT CASSLASARTEAFF
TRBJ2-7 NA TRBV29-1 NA TGCAGCGCCCGGACTACGTCCTACGAGCAGTACTTC CSARTTSYEQYF
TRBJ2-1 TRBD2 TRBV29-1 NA TGCAGCGTAGGGACTAGCGGGAGGGGCTCCTACAATGAGCAGTTCTTC CSVGTSGRGSYNEQFF
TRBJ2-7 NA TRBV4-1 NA TGCGCCAGCAGTCCCCAGGGCGTCGAGCAGTACTTC CASSPQGVEQYF
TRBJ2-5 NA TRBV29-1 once TGCAGCGTCTCGGCGGAGACTTTGATGGAGACCCAGTACTTC CSVSAETLMETQYF
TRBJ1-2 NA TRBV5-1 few TGCGCCAGCAGCACGGGGGCCTACTATGGCTACACCTTC CASSTGAYYGYTF
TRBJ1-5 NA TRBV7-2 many TGTGCCAGCAGCTTAGACAGGGCTTCCCAGCCCCAGCATTTT CASSLDRASQPQHF
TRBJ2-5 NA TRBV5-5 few TGTGCCAGCAGCTTGAGTATCGCGACCCAGTACTTC CASSLSIATQYF
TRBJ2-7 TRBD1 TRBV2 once TGTGCCAGCAGTGAATCGGGACAGGTGGACGAGCAGTACTTC CASSESGQVDEQYF
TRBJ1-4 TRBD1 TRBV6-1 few TGTGCCAGCAGTCGAGGACAGGGTGGGATTGAAAAACTGTTTTTT CASSRGQGGIEKLFF
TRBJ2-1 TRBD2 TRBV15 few TGTGCCACCAGCGAAGAGGGGCCTAGCGGGTACAATGAGCAGTTCTTC CATSEEGPSGYNEQFF
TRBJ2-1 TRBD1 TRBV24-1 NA TGTGCCACCAGTGAACAGGGCCGGACAGGGGTAGCTGAGCAGTTCTTC CATSEQGRTGVAEQFF
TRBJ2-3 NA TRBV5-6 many TGTGCCAGCAGCTTCGGACCCGCGGGAGATACGCAGTATTTT CASSFGPAGDTQYF
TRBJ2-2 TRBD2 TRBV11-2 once TGTGCCAGCGCGTGGGCGGGAGGGGACACCGGGGAGCTGTTTTTT CASAWAGGDTGELFF
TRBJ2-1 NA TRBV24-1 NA TGTGCCACCAGTGATTTGGAGGAGCCCAATGAGCAGTTCTTC CATSDLEEPNEQFF
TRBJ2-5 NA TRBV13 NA TGTGCCAGCAGCATAGACGCGGAGACCCAGTACTTC CASSIDAETQYF
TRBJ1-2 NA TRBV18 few TGTGCCAGCTCACTGAACAGGGAGGGGTATGGCTACACCTTC CASSLNREGYGYTF
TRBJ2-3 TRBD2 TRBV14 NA TGTGCCAGCAGCCGCATCACTAGCGTTCCAGCGCAGTATTTT CASSRITSVPAQYF
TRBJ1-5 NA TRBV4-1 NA TGCGCCAGCAGCCAGGCAGGGGTAGCCGCTAGGACCCAGCATTTT CASSQAGVAARTQHF
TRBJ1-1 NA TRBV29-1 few TGCAGCGTTGTCCCCCTAAACACTGAAGCTTTCTTT CSVVPLNTEAFF
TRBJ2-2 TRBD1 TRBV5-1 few TGCGCCAGCAGCTGGCGGACAGGGCCGGACACCGGGGAGCTGTTTTTT CASSWRTGPDTGELFF
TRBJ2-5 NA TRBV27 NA TGTGCCAGCAGTGCCGGGACTGGGACGGAGACCCAGTACTTC CASSAGTGTETQYF
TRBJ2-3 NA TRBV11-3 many TGTGCCAGCAGCTCAGGGAATGTGGGCACAGATACGCAGTATTTT CASSSGNVGTDTQYF